This TCR beta chain was obtained from a study of T cell repertoires in cytomegalovirus infection. Study in general: Use of recently identified HLA-C-restricted and well-studied HLA-B-restricted CMV epitopes was part of the study.

General observations from the study: Summed frequency of public TCR beta families distinguished CMV carriers with the relevant HLA. HLA-C-restricted CMV-specific TCR beta clonotypes were dominant in the ex vivo response.

Trimming stripped 7 bases from V and 0 bases from J, with 12 bases between. Germline-derived CDR1 and CDR2 are LNHDA and SQIVND (reference sequence). There are 14 residues in the CDR3. TCRdb reprocessed the reads with MiXCR, giving one entry per CDR3 protein. Here the sample spans about 920,000 distinct CDR3 sequences, 31% being singletons. On this clonotype itself: Its antigen is not known.

The source material was cultured CD8+ T cells from PBMCs, sampled from culture after CMV antigen stimulation. The chain combines TRBV19 with TRBJ1-1; D is undetermined. This TCR was sampled from a human donor in good health (CMV status not recorded). Some clones in this sample may be carry-over from other donors' samples. The CDR3 sequence is CASTGRRLNTEAFF. CDR3 DNA: TGTGCCAGTACCGGAAGGAGGTTGAACACTGAAGCTTTCTTT.